A selection of T cell receptor beta chains follows, all from one sample in a study of cytomegalovirus exposure and HLA in healthy donors. Repertoires were generated with immunoSEQ multiplex PCR, while TCRdb's copy carries only in-frame clones and drops some. This sample's table has 100,000 to 150,000 clones. Sequenced sample: PBMCs. These receptors came from a woman aged 40 to 49 in good health and CMV-seronegative. Each CDR3 is given without its conserved first and last residue.

j_gene | v_gene | CDR3aa
TRBJ2-2 | TRBV19 | ASSISPGQTDTGELF
TRBJ2-1 | TRBV29-1 | SAQGLASGSSYNEQF
TRBJ1-1 | TRBV14 | ASSHLISRGGNTEAF
TRBJ2-5 | TRBV28 | ASISRQGQLLEETQY
TRBJ1-2 | TRBV5-5 | ASSDRGGAGDYGYT
TRBJ1-1 | TRBV29-1 | SVVRGADTEAF
TRBJ2-1 | TRBV11-3 | ASSHGTDFYNEQF
TRBJ2-1 | TRBV6-4 | ASSDRDNNEQF
TRBJ2-5 | TRBV2 | ASTLTGAQETQY
TRBJ2-1 | TRBV11-3 | ASSLELAGAPHNEQF
TRBJ1-4 | TRBV19 | ASPPGLRSYSNEKLF
TRBJ2-7 | TRBV7-2 | ASSSPGRSPYEQY
TRBJ1-4 | TRBV14 | ASSPLEQYEKLF
TRBJ2-6 | TRBV9 | ASTFAHSGANVLT
TRBJ2-3 | TRBV11-3 | ASSLGLAGSTDTQY
TRBJ1-2 | TRBV5-1 | ASSLAGEGQGARGYT
TRBJ2-5 | TRBV10-3 | AIAGDLGQETQY
TRBJ2-3 | TRBV4-1 | ASSQVGGNTDTQY
TRBJ2-5 | TRBV11-2 | ASSRGQGRGETQY
TRBJ1-3 | TRBV2 | ASISGQLSGNTIY
TRBJ2-2 | TRBV9 | ASSVGGTGELF
TRBJ1-3 | TRBV9 | ASRQGRGTIY
TRBJ1-2 | TRBV6-5 | ASSYNSNYGYT
TRBJ2-1 | TRBV4-1 | ASSQSGGTYNEQF
TRBJ1-1 | TRBV20-1 | SANRAGEAF
TRBJ1-6 | TRBV7-2 | ASSQRFNSPLH
TRBJ1-5 | TRBV4-1 | ASSQGDFQTGNQPQH
TRBJ1-2 | TRBV29-1 | SLASGTDYGYT
TRBJ1-4 | TRBV10-3 | AISERGTDLPEKLF
TRBJ1-1 | TRBV6-6 | ASSYTSSGAF
TRBJ1-5 | TRBV5-6 | ASSFSGTGGTRPQH
TRBJ1-2 | TRBV7-2 | ASSFGQGNYGYT
TRBJ1-2 | TRBV5-6 | ASSLVGTGPYGYT
TRBJ2-3 | TRBV2 | ASSEGGWGTDTQY
TRBJ1-4 | TRBV7-2 | ASSSGRGEEKLF
TRBJ1-2 | TRBV28 | ASSGNYGYT
TRBJ2-3 | TRBV28 | ASREGTSGVGTDTQY
TRBJ2-1 | TRBV5-1 | ASSLERGANEQF
TRBJ1-1 | TRBV5-6 | ASSLDADNTEAF
TRBJ1-4 | TRBV28 | ASSSSGLRDEKLF
TRBJ2-3 | TRBV2 | ASSEWAPDTQY
TRBJ1-1 | TRBV27 | ASSSQRGNTEAF
TRBJ2-1 | TRBV21-1 | ASSRNPGVGSYNEQF
TRBJ2-5 | TRBV5-1 | ASSDRGVEETQY
TRBJ1-1 | TRBV4-3 | ASSQERGLGAGLNTEAF
TRBJ2-3 | TRBV4-2 | ASRRGGSSQYSTDTQY
TRBJ1-1 | TRBV7-9 | ASSSRDNTEAF
TRBJ2-7 | TRBV5-4 | ASSRQGASYEQY
TRBJ2-7 | TRBV4-2 | ASSSRENHEQY
TRBJ1-1 | TRBV6-1 | ASRGSRAPTEAF
TRBJ2-2 | TRBV7-2 | ASSLDRARAGELF
TRBJ1-5 | TRBV28 | ASSLFPLASRGQPQH
TRBJ2-1 | TRBV7-3 | ASSPGLAGGPRYNEQF
TRBJ2-7 | TRBV2 | ALGGLSSYEQY
TRBJ1-4 | TRBV28 | ASTLRRGGEKLF
TRBJ1-2 | TRBV4-2 | ASSQENGQGRYGYT
TRBJ2-5 | TRBV27 | ASSPWTGFQETQY
TRBJ1-1 | TRBV28 | ASSLTGAVAF
TRBJ2-1 | TRBV18 | ASSPGQGSNNEQF